These T cell receptor beta chains were read from a single sample in a study of regulatory T cells in long-lasting Graves disease. TCRdb re-called the multiplex PCR reads through MiXCR, storing one row per CDR3 protein. The table records about 660,000 distinct CDR3 sequences, 30% of them present only once. Sequences were derived from peripheral blood mononuclear cells (PBMCs), sampled when the disease was refractory, from a patient treated with antithyroid drugs. These receptors all come from a female donor with Graves disease. The CDR3 runs from the conserved cysteine through the conserved F or W. A D gene is named only where the DNA matches it firmly. Size tells how often a clone was seen (once, few, many) or the class of an expanded clone, and some rows leave it out.

abundance,j_gene,v_gene,d_gene,CDR3nt,CDR3aa
NA,TRBJ1-4,TRBV6-1,NA,TGTGCCAGCAGCGTTGGGGGGACCTCCGGTGAAAAACTGTTTTTT,CASSVGGTSGEKLFF
NA,TRBJ1-2,TRBV2,TRBD1,TGTGCCAGCACCACAAGGGACAGGGGACCTTTCAACTATGGCTACACCTTC,CASTTRDRGPFNYGYTF
many,TRBJ1-2,TRBV2,TRBD1,TGTGCCAGCAGTCCCAAAACAGGGGACTATGGCTACACCTTC,CASSPKTGDYGYTF
many,TRBJ1-5,TRBV11-2,NA,TGTGCCAGCAGCTTAGACTGGAATCAGCCCCAGCATTTT,CASSLDWNQPQHF
many,TRBJ1-2,TRBV10-1,NA,TGCGCCAGCAGTGAGTCGGGCAGGGACTATGGCTACACCTTC,CASSESGRDYGYTF
many,TRBJ2-5,TRBV20-1,TRBD1,TGCAGTGCTAGAGTGAATGGACAGGTGGAGACCCAGTACTTC,CSARVNGQVETQYF
NA,TRBJ2-5,TRBV29-1,NA,TGCAGCGTTGAAGATTTAGCGGTTCAGGGGACCCAGTACTTC,CSVEDLAVQGTQYF
many,TRBJ1-1,TRBV2,TRBD1,TGTGCCAGCAGGAGGACAGGGATCGGCACTGAAGCTTTCTTT,CASRRTGIGTEAFF
few,TRBJ1-5,TRBV15,TRBD1,TGTGCCACCAGCAGCGAAACAGGGGGTCGGAATCAGCCCCAGCATTTT,CATSSETGGRNQPQHF
many,TRBJ1-1,TRBV11-2,NA,TGTGCCAGCAGCTTGTACACGGCGGGCACTGAAGCTTTCTTT,CASSLYTAGTEAFF
NA,TRBJ2-3,TRBV20-1,TRBD2,TGCAGTGCTAGAGATAGACTAGCGGATACGCAGTATTTT,CSARDRLADTQYF
NA,TRBJ1-2,TRBV19,TRBD1,TGTGCCACCCTTTCAGGGGGCAGAAACTATGGCTACACCTTC,CATLSGGRNYGYTF
NA,TRBJ2-7,TRBV29-1,NA,TGCAGCGTTGTTGAGTCGAGCTCCTACGAGCAGTACTTC,CSVVESSSYEQYF
few,TRBJ2-1,TRBV15,NA,TGTGCCACCAGCAGAGACCCCTCGACAGTCCCCCATGAGCAGTTCTTC,CATSRDPSTVPHEQFF
few,TRBJ2-7,TRBV7-2,NA,TGTGCCAGCAGCTTAGCGGCAGGGGCCACCTACGAGCAGTACTTC,CASSLAAGATYEQYF
NA,TRBJ1-1,TRBV15,NA,TGTGCCACCAGCAGATGGGACCGCCGCGGGACTGAAGCTTTCTTT,CATSRWDRRGTEAFF
NA,TRBJ2-7,TRBV19,TRBD1,TGTGCCAGTAACCCCTGGGGCGGACAGGGAGCGTTTAACGAGCAGTACTTC,CASNPWGGQGAFNEQYF
many,TRBJ2-1,TRBV2,TRBD2,TGTGCCAGCAGACAACGGACTAGCTACCATGAGCAGTTCTTC,CASRQRTSYHEQFF
NA,TRBJ1-2,TRBV9,TRBD1,TGTGCCAGCAGCGTGGGGACAGGCGACCCCCGTCGGTATGGCTACACCTTC,CASSVGTGDPRRYGYTF
NA,TRBJ2-7,TRBV20-1,NA,TGCAGTGCGACCCGGGACTTGAACTACGAGCAGTACTTC,CSATRDLNYEQYF
NA,TRBJ2-4,TRBV6-1,TRBD1,TGTGCCACCGCCCTCCGGCCAGGGGGAACCAAAAACATTCAGTACTTC,CATALRPGGTKNIQYF
NA,TRBJ2-5,TRBV7-2,TRBD2,TGTGCCAGCACCCTACTGGGGGGTAGCGGGAGTCCATGGGGAGAGACCCAGTACTTC,CASTLLGGSGSPWGETQYF
NA,TRBJ1-2,TRBV6-1,NA,TGTGCCAGCAGTGAAGGGGGACACCCTTATGGCTACACCTTC,CASSEGGHPYGYTF
NA,TRBJ2-7,TRBV12-3/TRBV12-4,NA,TGTGCCAGCAGCTCCGACCCCAGAGGGCTTTACGAGCAGTACTTC,CASSSDPRGLYEQYF
NA,TRBJ2-5,TRBV18,TRBD2,TGTGCCAGCTCACCCTCCGTGACTAGCAAAGAGACCCAGTACTTC,CASSPSVTSKETQYF
many,TRBJ2-4,TRBV5-1,NA,TGCGCCAGCAGACAGGGAGGACCCAAAAACATTCAGTACTTC,CASRQGGPKNIQYF
NA,TRBJ2-3,TRBV5-1,TRBD2,TGCGCCAGCAGCCCGAGCGGGAGGGCCACAGATACGCAGTATTTT,CASSPSGRATDTQYF
NA,TRBJ1-4,TRBV6-1,NA,TGTGCCAGCAGCCTCCAGACAGGAACTAATGAAAAACTGTTTTTT,CASSLQTGTNEKLFF
NA,TRBJ1-2,TRBV20-1,NA,TGCAGTGCTAGTGTTATAGAGGGAGGATATGGCTACACCTTC,CSASVIEGGYGYTF
NA,TRBJ2-7,TRBV11-2,NA,TGTGCCAGCAGCTTAGTTCTATGGACTGGCGGGTTATACGAGCAGTACTTC,CASSLVLWTGGLYEQYF
many,TRBJ1-2,TRBV6-1,TRBD1,TGTGCCAGCAGTAGCGGGACCAGGGGGCCTACGGAGGGTGGCTACACCTTC,CASSSGTRGPTEGGYTF
NA,TRBJ1-1,TRBV11-2,TRBD1,TGTGCCAGCAGCCCGCGGACAGGGGCTGGGGACACTGAAGCTTTCTTT,CASSPRTGAGDTEAFF